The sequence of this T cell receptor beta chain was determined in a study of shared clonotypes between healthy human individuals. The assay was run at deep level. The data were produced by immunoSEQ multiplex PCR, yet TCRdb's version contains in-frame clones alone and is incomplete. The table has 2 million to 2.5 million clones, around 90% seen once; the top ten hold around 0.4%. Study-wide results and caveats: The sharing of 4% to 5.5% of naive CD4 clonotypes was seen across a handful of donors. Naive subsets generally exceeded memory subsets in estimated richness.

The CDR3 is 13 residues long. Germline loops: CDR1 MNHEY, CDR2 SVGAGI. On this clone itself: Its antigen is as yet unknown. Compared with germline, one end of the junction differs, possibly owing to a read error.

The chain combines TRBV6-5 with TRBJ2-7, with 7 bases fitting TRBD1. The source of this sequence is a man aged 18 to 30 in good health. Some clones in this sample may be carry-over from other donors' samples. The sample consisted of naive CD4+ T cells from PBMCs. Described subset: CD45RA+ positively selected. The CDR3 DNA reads TGTGCCAGCAGTTACTCCCGGGACAGTCGCGCGCACTTC. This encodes CASSYSRDSRAHF.